The 14 T cell receptor beta chains given below trace back to one sample, sequenced in a study of tumor-infiltrating lymphocytes in glioblastoma multiforme. Three nested ARM-PCR rounds with V-beta and C-beta primers built TCRB libraries. TCRdb itself ran the multiplex PCR reads through MiXCR, one entry per CDR3 protein. The table has 10,000 to 15,000 distinct CDR3 sequences, around 66% seen once. Sequencing input: brain tumor tissue. The source of these receptors is a male donor with glioblastoma.

As for this clonotype: One end of the junction fails to match germline, which may point to a read error. The V and J genes are TRBV11-2 and TRBJ2-1; 7 bases fit TRBD2. This CDR3 has 15 residues. Germline CDR1 SGHAT, CDR2 FQNNGV. CDR3 in DNA: TGTGCCATCAGCTTAGCGGGTAGCTCCTACAATGAGGAGTTTTTC. This encodes CAISLAGSSYNEEFF.

This clonotype is medium-sized (0.01 to 0.1%) within its sample. The V and J genes are TRBV20-1 and TRBJ2-7; possibly TRBD1 for D (6 bases). The germline V gene encodes CDR1 DFQATT and CDR2 SNEGSKA (reference sequence). V lost 5 bases to trimming and J lost 4 bases, with 18 bases between them. This CDR3 comprises 14 residues. CDR3 DNA sequence: TGCAGTGCTTCTATACAGGGTAGCAGGTACGAGCAGTACTTC. Translating gives CSASIQGSRYEQYF.

This clonotype occurred many times. This chain connects TRBV2 to TRBJ1-5, with D possibly being TRBD1 (5 bases). The CDR3 is 13 residues long. Germline V lookup: CDR1 SNHLY, CDR2 FYNNEI. Trimming pared 6 bases from V and 1 base from J, leaving 7 bases between. In DNA form, the CDR3 reads TGTGCCAGCAGCGGGGACAGCAATCAGCCCCAGCATTTT. Translation gives CASSGDSNQPQHF.

This clonotype was counted between two and nine times. The chain joins TRBV29-1 to TRBJ2-7; D possibly corresponds to TRBD1 (5 bases). CDR3 length equals 16 residues. Germline CDR1 reads SQVTM; CDR2 reads ANQGSEA. CDR3 in amino acids: CRVLDPGSPKKYEQYF. DNA for the CDR3: TGCAGGGTTCTCGATCCAGGGTCTCCCAAAAAGTACGAGCAGTACTTC.

This clonotype ranks as medium-sized. The rearrangement joins TRBV7-9 to TRBJ1-1, with 12 bases that match TRBD1. The ends lost 7 bases at V and 4 bases at J; junction bases unmatched: 7. The CDR3 is 15 residues long. Germline V gives CDR1 SEHNR, CDR2 FQNEAQ (reference sequence). The CDR3 is CASNLGGQGATEAFF. In DNA form, the CDR3 reads TGTGCCAGCAACCTGGGGGGACAGGGGGCCACTGAAGCTTTCTTT.

Turning to this clonotype: With a much larger clone just one base away, this may be a read error. The gene calls are TRBV18 and TRBJ2-1; TRBD2 aligns across 11 bases. CDR1 and CDR2 (germline): KGHSH, LQKENI. Trimming at V came to 8 bases and at J to 1 base, leaving 13 bases not matched to a gene. The CDR3 totals 18 residues. For the CDR3, the DNA is TGTGCCAGCCCAAAATCGCTGACTAGCGGGACTTCCTACAATGAGCAGTTCTTC. Translation gives CASPKSLTSGTSYNEQFF.

The chain recombines TRBV7-9 with TRBJ2-1; unclear D gene. Germline V gives CDR1 SEHNR, CDR2 FQNEAQ (reference sequence). The CDR3 is 15 residues long. The V gene lost 3 bases and the J gene lost 0 bases, with 9 bases spanning the gap. CDR3 in amino acids: CASSLLQSSYNEQFF. In nucleotides, the CDR3 is TGTGCCAGCAGCTTGTTGCAGAGCTCCTACAATGAGCAGTTCTTC.

A few counts support this clonotype. V is TRBV18 and J is TRBJ2-1, with D possibly TRBD1 on 5 matching bases. The CDR3 covers 14 residues. Trimming took 4 bases from V and 6 from J, leaving 13 bases between them. Germline V gene data show CDR1 as KGHSH and CDR2 as LQKENI. In DNA, the CDR3 is TGTGCCAGCTCACTACAGGACGGGTCCAATGAGCAGTTCTTC. It is translated as CASSLQDGSNEQFF.

Details on this clonotype: This clone may be a read error of a much larger clone one base away. The chain couples TRBV5-1 to TRBJ2-7; D tentatively fits TRBD1 or TRBD2 (5 bases each). The CDR3 consists of 14 residues. Germline assignment: CDR1 SGHRS and CDR2 YFSETQ. This CDR3 reads CASTPGTATYGQYF. CDR3 nucleotides: TGCGCCAGCACCCCCGGGACGGCGACCTACGGGCAGTACTTC.

Concerning this clonotype itself: Compared with germline, one end of the junction differs, possibly owing to a read error. The rearrangement uses TRBV29-1 and TRBJ2-5, with D hard to call. The germline CDR1 and CDR2 sequences are SQVTM and ANQGSEA. The CDR3 contains 10 residues. For the CDR3, the DNA is TGCAGCGTTGATCAAGGGACCCAGTACTTC. Translated: CSVDQGTQYF.

CDR3: CAISLGTSGGGGTDTQYF. Here the CDR3 DNA reads TGTGCCATCAGTCTCGGGACTAGCGGAGGGGGGGGCACAGATACGCAGTATTTT. J is TRBJ2-3 and V is TRBV10-3, with TRBD2 matching 11 bases. V shed 5 bases, J shed 1 base, and the junction held 11 bases outside the gene matches. From germline, CDR1 is ENHRY and CDR2 SYGVKD. CDR3 length: 18 residues.

This clonotype was seen only once. The rearrangement uses TRBV6-1 and TRBJ2-1; perhaps TRBD2 as D (5 bases). V was shortened by 3 bases and J by 13 bases, with 22 bases between the two germline ends. Germline CDR1 and CDR2: MNHNS and SASEGT. CDR3 size: 15 residues. CDR3 in DNA: TGTGCCAGCAGTGATGGAGGAGGACCCTACAGTGAACAGTTCTTC. It translates to CASSDGGGPYSEQFF.

The chain carries TRBV30 and TRBJ2-7; TRBD2 aligns across 8 bases. CDR1 and CDR2 (germline): GTSNPN, SVGIG (reference sequence). The CDR3 totals 14 residues. J was trimmed by 6 bases and V by 5 bases; bases with no gene match: 12. The CDR3 coding sequence is TGTGCCTGGGAGTTCGGGACTAGTATCGCCGAGCAGTACTTC. It encodes CAWEFGTSIAEQYF.

The sample holds a few counts of this clonotype. The chain couples TRBV30 to TRBJ2-1; 8 nucleotides agree with TRBD1. Germline V gene sequence: CDR1 GTSNPN, CDR2 SVGIG (reference sequence). V was pared by 2 bases and J by 9 bases, with 3 bases of the junction left unmatched. The CDR3 has 12 amino acids. The chain's CDR3 is CAWSPGGCEQFF. DNA of the CDR3: TGTGCCTGGAGTCCAGGGGGCTGTGAGCAGTTCTTC.